The 10 T cell receptor beta chains reported below all come from one sample, sequenced in a study of regulatory T cells in long-lasting Graves disease. Time point given: newly diagnosed GD, antithyroid drugs for less than 3 months. PBMC RNA served as the TCR library source. TCR beta libraries were built with iRepertoire HTBI primers and Arm-PCR of CDR3 regions. TCRdb reprocessed the multiplex PCR reads via MiXCR and lists one record per CDR3 protein. The table lists a few hundred thousand distinct CDR3 sequences, approximately 15% of them singletons. The sample was also linked to a second study, of T cells in Graves' hyperthyroidism and ophthalmopathy.

The source was peripheral blood mononuclear cells (PBMCs), collected at new diagnosis, from a patient treated with antithyroid drugs. These receptors all come from a man aged 35-49 years with Graves disease.

The sample holds a few counts of this clonotype. The chain uses TRBV9 and TRBJ2-1; TRBD2 might be the D (5 bases). Trimming took off 5 bases at V and 2 bases at J, with 20 bases between the two ends. The CDR3 loop spans 17 amino acids. CDR1 is SGDLS and CDR2 is YYNGEE in the germline V gene. The chain's CDR3 is CASSRKTIPGTYNEQFF. In DNA form, the CDR3 reads TGTGCCAGCAGTCGAAAGACCATCCCGGGGACCTACAATGAGCAGTTCTTC.

The sample holds many counts of this clonotype. The chain recombines TRBV18 with TRBJ2-7; 10 nucleotides line up with TRBD2. CDR3 length: 14 residues. The junction had 6 bases not matched to a gene; V was cut back by 6 bases and J by 4 bases. Germline CDR1 reads KGHSH; CDR2 reads LQKENI. For the CDR3, the DNA is TGTGCCAGCTCCCCAACAGCGGGGGGGTACGAGCAGTACTTC. This encodes CASSPTAGGYEQYF. Full variable domain (remainder filled in from reference TRBV18 and TRBJ2-7): NAGVMQNPRHLVRRRGQEARLRCSPMKGHSHVYWYRQLPEEGLKFMVYLQKENIIDESGMPKERFSAEFPKEGPSILRIQQVVRGDSAAYFCASSPTAGGYEQYFGPGTRLTVT.

This clonotype was counted at least ten times. The gene calls are TRBV12-3 or TRBV12-4 and TRBJ2-3; 10 bases fit TRBD1. This CDR3 is built from 17 residues. J gave up 1 base and V 2 bases, and 6 bases lay outside the gene matches. The CDR3 region is CASSLRVTGGGTDTQYF. CDR3 sequence (DNA): TGTGCCAGCAGTTTACGGGTGACAGGGGGCGGCACAGATACGCAGTATTTT.

This clonotype was seen more than once but under ten times. The V gene is TRBV7-3, the J gene TRBJ2-3; 9 positions match TRBD2. V lost 1 base and J lost 1; bases outside the gene matches: 6. There are 17 residues in the CDR3. Germline CDR1 and CDR2: SGHTA and FQGTGA. The CDR3 coding sequence is TGTGCCAGCAGCTTAATGGGCGGGGGGGTTGGCACAGATACGCAGTATTTT. Translating gives CASSLMGGGVGTDTQYF.

This clonotype was detected many times. The chain couples TRBV3-1 to TRBJ2-3; possible D gene TRBD1, 6 bases. V was trimmed by 1 base and J by 6 bases, leaving 14 bases between them. Looked up from germline, CDR1 is LGHDT and CDR2 is YNNKEL (reference sequence). The CDR3 is 15 amino acids. The CDR3 coding sequence is TGTGCCAGCAGCCAAGGGACAGTTCGAGGGGATACGCAGTATTTT. The encoded protein is CASSQGTVRGDTQYF.

The CDR3 region has the DNA TGTGCCAGTACCTGGGACAGTCGCCAAGAGACCCAGTACTTC. Translation gives CASTWDSRQETQYF. J is TRBJ2-5 and V is TRBV19; 7 bases fit TRBD1. Germline CDR1 LNHDA, CDR2 SQIVND (reference sequence). CDR3 length equals 14 residues. After removal of 7 bases from V and 1 base from J, the junction contained 6 bases not matched to a gene. The variable domain in full, completed from reference TRBV19 and TRBJ2-5, reads DGGITQSPKYLFRKEGQNVTLSCEQNLNHDAMYWYRQDPGQGLRLIYYSQIVNDFQKGDIAEGYSVSREKKESFPLTVTSAQKNPTAFYLCASTWDSRQETQYFGPGTRLLVL.

Only a few counts were recorded for this clonotype. The rearrangement joins TRBV9 to TRBJ1-5; TRBD1 is a possible D gene (6 bases). The CDR3 runs to 15 residues. The germline CDR1 and CDR2 sequences are SGDLS and YYNGEE. The V and J ends lost 4 bases and 4 bases respectively, with 15 bases between them. DNA for the CDR3: TGTGCCAGCAGCCCCCGCGCAGGGACAAATCAGCCCCAGCATTTT. It codes for CASSPRAGTNQPQHF.

This clonotype occurred many times. The V and J genes are TRBV5-6 and TRBJ1-5; 7 nucleotides match TRBD1. Germline lookup yields CDR1 SGHDT and CDR2 YYEEEE. This CDR3 region has 14 residues. Trimming removed 0 bases from V and 10 bases from J; junction bases left unmatched: 7. This CDR3 reads CASSLGQGKGPQHF. The DNA for the CDR3 is TGTGCCAGCAGCTTGGGACAGGGCAAGGGACCCCAGCATTTT.

This clonotype was counted between two and nine times. This chain connects TRBV28 to TRBJ1-1; D is possibly TRBD1 (6 bases). Trimming removed 10 bases from V and 0 bases from J, with 18 bases in between. The CDR3 has 15 residues. Germline CDR1 is MDHEN and CDR2 is SYDVKM. In nucleotides, the CDR3 is TGTGCCATCATTGTTCCGGGACACTTGAACACTGAAGCTTTCTTT. Translation gives CAIIVPGHLNTEAFF.

This clonotype was picked up many times. This chain links TRBV28 with TRBJ2-1; D is perhaps TRBD2 (5 bases). This CDR3 contains 17 residues. The V and J ends lost 6 bases and 2 bases respectively, with 20 bases between them. Looked up from germline, CDR1 is MDHEN and CDR2 is SYDVKM. The CDR3 sequence is CASRPLPQTIPYNEQFF. CDR3 nucleotides: TGTGCCAGCAGACCGCTGCCCCAGACTATTCCCTACAATGAGCAGTTCTTC. Full variable domain (outside the CDR3, taken from reference TRBV28 and TRBJ2-1): DVKVTQSSRYLVKRTGEKVFLECVQDMDHENMFWYRQDPGLGLRLIYFSYDVKMKEKGDIPEGYSVSREKKERFSLILESASTNQTSMYLCASRPLPQTIPYNEQFFGPGTRLTVL.